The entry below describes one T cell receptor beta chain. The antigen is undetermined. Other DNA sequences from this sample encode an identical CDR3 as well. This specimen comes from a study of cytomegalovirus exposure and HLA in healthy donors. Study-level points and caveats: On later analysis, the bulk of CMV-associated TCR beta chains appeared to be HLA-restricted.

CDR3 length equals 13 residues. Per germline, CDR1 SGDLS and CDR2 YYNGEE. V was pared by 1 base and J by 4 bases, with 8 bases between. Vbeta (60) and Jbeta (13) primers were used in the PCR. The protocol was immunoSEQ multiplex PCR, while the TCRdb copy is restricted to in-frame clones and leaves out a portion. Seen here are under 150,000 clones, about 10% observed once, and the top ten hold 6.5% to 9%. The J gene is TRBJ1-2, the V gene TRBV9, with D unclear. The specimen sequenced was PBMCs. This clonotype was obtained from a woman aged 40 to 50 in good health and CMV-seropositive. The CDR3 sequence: CASSVRGSYGYTF. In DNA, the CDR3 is TGTGCCAGCAGCGTACGAGGAAGCTATGGCTACACCTTC.